This T cell receptor beta chain was profiled in a study of cytomegalovirus exposure and HLA in healthy donors (dated by TCRdb to between 2016 and 2019). As for the study more broadly: According to an earlier analysis of a few hundred of the donors, about 179 million T cells yielded approximately 120 million unique TCR beta sequences and around 280 Gb of sequence data. Among the roughly 400 genotyped donors, 81% belonged to the genetic ancestry cluster associated with self-reported Caucasian donors. An early release that covered more than 550 HLA-typed donors contained about 300 gigabases of sequencing data and 75 million to 100 million unique TCR sequences. The aim of the study was to test whether cataloging public T cell receptors could identify signatures of past pathogen exposure. In the later analysis, no new phenotypic data were used to find candidate immune exposures; instead, reliance was placed on TCR beta sequences and their occurrence across donors. A later genetic analysis used genome-wide SNP genotypes for about 60% of the roughly 700 donors, treating that subset as a discovery cohort. Among 398 genotyped donors of the cohort, an average of approximately 240,000 unique TCR beta nucleotide sequences were sequenced per donor, approximately 20% of them non-productive. Donor age, sex, ethnicity and CMV serostatus were compiled alongside the repertoire data. Using immunosequencing, the study profiled T cell repertoires from 666 subjects and related those repertoires to cytomegalovirus serostatus. Both class I and class II loci were covered by HLA typing, at four-digit resolution. High-throughput TCR immunosequencing, statistical association of individual TCRs with disease status, and machine learning were combined to predict cytomegalovirus infection status. To decide whether each TCR beta V gene segment behaved as functional or pseudogenic, an earlier analysis of some 600 of the donors relied on high-throughput TCR beta sequencing. Every discovery cohort repertoire had been produced on one sequencing platform. In addition to the first cohort of 666 subjects, a separate validation cohort of some 120 different subjects was used. About 5 DR-DQ haplotypes were handled as single units for association and clustering, since linkage in the cohort was strong. A later analysis re-examined previously published TCR beta repertoires from 500 to 700 donors and added high-resolution HLA genotyping to investigate patterns of TCR occurrence. The number of typed donors differed by locus: roughly 629-640 for A, B, C, DRB1 and DQB1; some 500 for DQA1; fewer than 610 for DPA1; and around 490 for DPB1.

This clone was counted a few times. Its antigen specificity is not known. Base qualities are not provided; no much larger clone lies one nucleotide away. Libraries were constructed by the immunoSEQ multiplex PCR assay. The multiplex PCR relied on a mix of 60 forward primers for TCR Vbeta segments and 13 reverse primers for TCR Jbeta segments. Amplification of the CDR3 region of rearranged TCR beta genes was performed with a multiplex PCR assay on genomic DNA. The amplified TCR beta libraries were sequenced on the Illumina HiSeq System as 87-base-pair reads. The original methods were these. In a later analysis, roughly 80 million unique TCR beta chains were counted across the roughly 610 repertoires, and around 10 million of these chains were shared by at least two donors. To remove PCR and sequencing errors, raw reads were error-corrected and collapsed into unique sequences using a nearest-neighbor algorithm that merged closely related sequences. V, D and J gene segments were assigned by aligning CDR3 sequences to IMGT reference sequences. For a sequence to be retained, at least a six-nucleotide match to both a V gene segment and a J gene segment was required. A rearrangement counted as productive if the CDR3 had no stop codons and remained in frame with V and J, and every other rearrangement counted as non-productive. Following IMGT convention, CDR3 was defined as the stretch from the second conserved V-encoded cysteine to the conserved J-encoded phenylalanine. The earlier analysis of 550 to 650 of the donors excluded any sequence lacking an unambiguous match to a single V gene segment. In an earlier analysis of 587 of the donors, V segments were called functional above 56.7% productive rearrangements and were called segregating when the between-donor standard deviation exceeded 5%. To diagnose cytomegalovirus status from the catalog of TCR beta chain sequences, a statistical classification framework was built. In a later analysis, V and J genes were assigned by comparing TCR nucleotide sequences against IMGT/GENE-DB human TR gene sequences. A later analysis assigned CDR3 sequences and most-parsimonious VDJ recombination scenarios with the TCRdist pipeline. In a later analysis, each TCR beta chain was defined by its CDR3 amino acid sequence together with its V-gene family, and reads lacking a unique V-gene family were excluded. A later analysis removed several hundred highly shared, low-generation-probability nucleotide sequences to deal with suspected cross-contamination and a sequencing artifact. In a later analysis, a clonal expansion index was calculated for each public chain from normalized within-repertoire ranks of inferred template counts. Generation probabilities in a later analysis came from a VDJ recombination model fitted to out-of-frame rearrangements, and those results were checked against IGoR. In a later analysis, hypergeometric tests were used to score TCR-TCR, TCR-HLA and TCR-CMV co-occurrence, with a repertoire-size bias correction applied to TCR pairs. False discovery rates were estimated in a later analysis by permuting HLA or CMV assignments 20 times. In a later analysis, co-occurring TCRs were grouped with DBSCAN, and TCRdist sequence similarity was added when clustering was performed within HLA-allele-positive subsets. Co-occurrence clustering excluded repertoires with fewer than 30,000 or more than 120,000 public chains, plus five with anomalous nucleotide sharing. As stored in TCRdb, this immuneACCESS dataset retains in-frame rearrangements with V and J assigned. A fraction of the clones does not appear; measured against another copy, unresolved V genes explain less than half of the discrepancy, and the remainder lacks a known reason. V, J and clone size derive from that table, while D and trimming were established from the DNA sequence. This sample has around 160,000 clones in its table, and roughly 80% of those were observed once. The top ten constitute 2.5% to 3.5% of the sample.

CDR1 and CDR2, per the germline V gene, are MNHNS and SASEGT. For this chain, trimming is 1 base at the V end and 3 bases at the J end, and the number of junction bases without a gene match is 0. The CDR3, cysteine through phenylalanine, is 15 amino acids long. The read is trimmed to its CDR3 DNA, 45 bases read in frame from base 1. The cohort consisted of 600 or so healthy bone marrow donors. Cohort members were all nominally healthy when sampled, although unrecorded immune exposures were likely present. The donor tested CMV seropositive, placing the donor among the approximately 310 seropositive members of the cohort. A peripheral blood sample was provided by each donor, and peripheral blood mononuclear cells were used for TCR beta sequencing. The Qiagen DNeasy Blood Extraction Kit was used to extract genomic DNA from the blood cell samples. What the authors observed across the whole study: Compared with the approximately 700-donor mean, donors in an Asian-associated ancestry cluster had fewer N-insertions in productive TCRs, according to a later genetic analysis. When HLA alleles, especially DR and DQ, strongly co-occurred, attributing TCR associations to individual alleles was difficult. A later analysis reported that several top co-occurrence clusters appeared linked to parvovirus B19, influenza, CMV and Epstein-Barr virus. In a later analysis, most CMV-associated TCR beta chains were found to appear HLA-restricted, with HLA associations seemingly driven largely by CMV exposure. Some IMGT-functional V segments, including TRBV6-2 and TRBV6-3, could not be distinguished by the 87-base-pair reads and were therefore excluded. The study listed 164 TCR beta chains as associated with cytomegalovirus. In this cohort, only TCR beta chains were sequenced, and detectable features were limited by the absence of alpha or paired-chain data. A further reported finding was that TCR beta sequences accurately predicted the HLA-A and HLA-B alleles for most subjects in the first cohort. An association between a missense DCLRE1C variant and V-gene and J-gene trimming of TCR beta chains was found in a later genetic analysis and replicated in an independent cohort. The presence/absence analyses assumed that sequencing depth was roughly uniform across donors, and that assumption may not be true. Linkage disequilibrium might explain the correlated functional status among segregating V segments, but an unknown experimental factor could not be ruled out. In a later analysis, TCR association rates were found to vary across HLA loci, with the most associated TCRs seen for DRB1 alleles and the fewest for HLA-C alleles. Because some donors lacked HLA typing at each locus, the association tests relied only on the typed subset. A group of highly shared sequence variants was considered likely to be a technical artifact of the sequencing pipeline. Immune exposure information for the cohort was limited to CMV serostatus. According to the authors, the approach could potentially be generalized to other disease states and immunological phenotypes. At a false discovery rate of 0.05, a later analysis linked 16,951 TCR beta sequences to specific HLA alleles. In a later analysis, HLA-associated TCR beta chains showed more clonal expansion and lower generation probabilities than non-associated chains that were equally common. Because counts were too low, 15 to 20 rarely observed V segments, including chromosome 9 orphons, were left out of the earlier analysis of some 640 of the donors. In vitro tests confirmed that three of the cytomegalovirus-associated TCR beta chains recognize cytomegalovirus antigens. In both the original and validation cohorts, the classifier was reported to diagnose cytomegalovirus status with high specificity and sensitivity. In an earlier analysis of about 600 of the donors, most TCR beta V segments appeared in productive rearrangements about 87% or about 30% of the time, broadly matching IMGT annotations. Most TCR sequences were seen in very few donors, while some public TCRs were found in many individuals.

The sequenced material came from PBMCs. The rearrangement combines TRBV6-1 with TRBJ2-1, with TRBD1 identical over 10 junction bases. The source is a man aged 35-49 years in good health and CMV-seropositive. The CDR3 sequence is CASSEGTGGYNEQFF. The base sequence is TGTGCCAGCAGTGAAGGGACAGGGGGCTACAATGAGCAGTTCTTC.